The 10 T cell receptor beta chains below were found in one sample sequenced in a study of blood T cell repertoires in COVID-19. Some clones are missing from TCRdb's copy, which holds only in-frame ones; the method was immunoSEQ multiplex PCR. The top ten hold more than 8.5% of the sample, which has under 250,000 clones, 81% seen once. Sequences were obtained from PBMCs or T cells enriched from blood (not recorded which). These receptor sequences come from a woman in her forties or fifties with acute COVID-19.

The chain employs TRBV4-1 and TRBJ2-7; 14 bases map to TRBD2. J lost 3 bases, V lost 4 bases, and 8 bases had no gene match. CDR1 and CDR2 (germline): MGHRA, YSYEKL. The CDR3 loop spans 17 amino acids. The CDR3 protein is CASSLAGTSGSLYEQYF. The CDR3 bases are TGCGCCAGCAGCCTTGCTGGGACTAGCGGGAGTCTCTACGAGCAGTACTTC.

This CDR3 reads CASSLDGSYNEQFF. In DNA, the CDR3 is TGTGCCAGCAGCTTAGACGGGAGTTACAATGAGCAGTTCTTC. V and J are TRBV7-3 and TRBJ2-1; perhaps TRBD2 as D (6 bases). The CDR3 has 14 residues. V was shortened by 2 bases and J by 4 bases, with 9 bases between the two germline ends. Germline CDR1 is SGHTA and CDR2 is FQGTGA.

This CDR3 is CASSYLAGGNEQFF. The DNA of the CDR3 is TGTGCCAGCAGCTACCTAGCGGGGGGGAATGAGCAGTTCTTC. The rearrangement links TRBV7-2 to TRBJ2-1; TRBD2 aligns across 12 bases. The germline V gene encodes CDR1 SGHTA and CDR2 FQGNSA. This CDR3 is built from 14 residues. The V segment lost 4 bases and the J segment 7 bases; nucleotides outside the gene matches: 2.

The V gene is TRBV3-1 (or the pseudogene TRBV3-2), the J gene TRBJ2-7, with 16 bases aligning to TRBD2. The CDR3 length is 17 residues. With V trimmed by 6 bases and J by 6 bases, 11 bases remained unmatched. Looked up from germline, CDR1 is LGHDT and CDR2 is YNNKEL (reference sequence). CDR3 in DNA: TGTGCCAGCAGAGATACGGGACTAGCGGGGGGGCACTCCGAGCAGTACTTC. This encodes CASRDTGLAGGHSEQYF.

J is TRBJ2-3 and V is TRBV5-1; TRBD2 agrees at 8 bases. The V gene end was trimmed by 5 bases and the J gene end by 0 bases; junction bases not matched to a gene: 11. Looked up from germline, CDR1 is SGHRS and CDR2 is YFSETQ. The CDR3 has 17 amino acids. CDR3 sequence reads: CASRKGVAGSSTDTQYF. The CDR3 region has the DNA TGCGCCAGCAGAAAAGGAGTAGCGGGGTCTAGCACAGATACGCAGTATTTT. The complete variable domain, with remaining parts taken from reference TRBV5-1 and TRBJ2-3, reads KAGVTQTPRYLIKTRGQQVTLSCSPISGHRSVSWYQQTPGQGLQFLFEYFSETQRNKGNFPGRFSGRQFSNSRSEMNVSTLELGDSALYLCASRKGVAGSSTDTQYFGPGTRLTVL.

Written as DNA, the CDR3 is TGTGCCAGCTCACCTTTGTACGGGTTACAAGAGACCCAGTACTTC. Encoded protein: CASSPLYGLQETQYF. The rearrangement joins TRBV18 to TRBJ2-5; no reliable D call. V was cut by 3 bases and J by 2 bases, with 13 bases left in between. Germline V gene sequence: CDR1 KGHSH, CDR2 LQKENI. The CDR3 sequence is 15 residues long.

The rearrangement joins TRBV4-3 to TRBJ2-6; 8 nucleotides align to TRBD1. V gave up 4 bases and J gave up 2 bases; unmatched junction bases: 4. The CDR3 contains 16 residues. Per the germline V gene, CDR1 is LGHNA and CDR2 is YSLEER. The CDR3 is CASSRAGGTGANVLTF. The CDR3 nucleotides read TGCGCCAGCAGCCGGGCAGGGGGCACTGGGGCCAACGTCCTGACTTTC.

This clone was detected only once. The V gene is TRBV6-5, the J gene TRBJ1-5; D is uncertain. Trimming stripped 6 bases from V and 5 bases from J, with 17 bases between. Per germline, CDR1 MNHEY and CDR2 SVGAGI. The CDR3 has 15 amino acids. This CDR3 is CASRLLPREDQPQHF. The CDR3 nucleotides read TGTGCCAGCAGACTCCTACCTCGCGAGGATCAGCCCCAGCATTTT.

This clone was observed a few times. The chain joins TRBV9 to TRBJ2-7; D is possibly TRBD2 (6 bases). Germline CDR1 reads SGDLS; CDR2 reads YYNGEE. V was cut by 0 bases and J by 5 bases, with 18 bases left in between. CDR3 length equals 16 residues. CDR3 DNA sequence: TGTGCCAGCAGCGTAGTTCCGACTAGTCTAGTCCACGAGCAGTACTTC. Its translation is CASSVVPTSLVHEQYF. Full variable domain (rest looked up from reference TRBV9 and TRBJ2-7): DSGVTQTPKHLITATGQRVTLRCSPRSGDLSVYWYQQSLDQGLQFLIQYYNGEERAKGNILERFSAQQFPDLHSELNLSSLELGDSALYFCASSVVPTSLVHEQYFGPGTRLTVT.

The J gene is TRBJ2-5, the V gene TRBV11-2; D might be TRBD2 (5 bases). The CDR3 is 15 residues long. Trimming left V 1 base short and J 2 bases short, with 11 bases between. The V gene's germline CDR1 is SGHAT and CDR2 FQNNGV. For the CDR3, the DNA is TGTGCCAGCAGCTTAGTCGGGGTCCAACAAGAGACCCAGTACTTC. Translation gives CASSLVGVQQETQYF.